This T cell receptor beta chain appears in the sequencing data of a study of cytomegalovirus exposure and HLA in healthy donors. Study results and caveats: Analyses of presence/absence relied on an assumption of roughly uniform sequencing depth across donors.

On this clone itself: Its antigen is undetermined.

With 60 Vbeta and 13 Jbeta primers, the PCR was carried out. Assay: immunoSEQ multiplex PCR; the TCRdb copy retains only in-frame clones and omits some. The sample contains 150,000 or so clones, around 82% of which appear only once. The sequence was collected from a man aged 50 to 59 in good health and CMV-seronegative. Sequenced material: PBMCs.

The CDR3 nucleotides read TGCGCCAGCAGGATTGGACTAGCGGGATCTGAAGAGACCCAGTACTTC. Amino acid sequence: CASRIGLAGSEETQYF. V usage is TRBV5-1 and J usage is TRBJ2-5, with 12 bases matching TRBD2. The CDR3 runs 16 residues. Per germline, CDR1 SGHRS and CDR2 YFSETQ. The V gene end was trimmed by 5 bases and the J gene end by 3 bases; junction bases not matched to a gene: 8.